This T cell receptor beta chain was recorded in a study of blood T cell repertoires in COVID-19. The wider study: In each case, the material was cDNA or gDNA derived from T cells, B-cell-depleted T cells, or PBMCs.

V shed 2 bases and J 11 bases; nucleotides not matched to a gene: 10. Germline V lookup: CDR1 MNHNS, CDR2 SASEGT. CDR3 length: 15 amino acids. Per the original methods: Amplification from reference gene primers served as the basis for estimated nucleated cell counts. TCRdb's copy holds only in-frame clones and misses some; the assay was immunoSEQ multiplex PCR. D and trimming come from the DNA, and the V and J calls and clone size come from that table. The data show some 200,000 clones, with more than 70% seen just once and about 2.7% held by the top ten. J is TRBJ1-5 and V is TRBV6-1; 9 bases are shared with TRBD1. The sequence was collected from a man between 35 and 55 years old with active or convalescent COVID-19. Sequenced: peripheral blood. The CDR3 DNA reads as TGTGCCAGCAGTGAACGGGGACAGGGCATGACAGCCCAGCATTTT. This gives the protein CASSERGQGMTAQHF.